What follows are 9 T cell receptor beta chains derived from one specimen sequenced in a study of cytomegalovirus exposure and HLA in healthy donors. The assay was immunoSEQ multiplex PCR, and TCRdb's table has in-frame clones only and misses some. This table holds 100,000 to 150,000 clones, approximately 89% found once. The sample taken for sequencing was PBMCs. The receptor set was obtained from a woman aged 18 to 35 in good health and CMV-seronegative.

This chain uses TRBV5-1 with TRBJ2-2, with D perhaps matching TRBD1 (5 bases). V shed 5 bases and J shed 8 bases, with 10 bases lying between them. Germline V gene data show CDR1 as SGHRS and CDR2 as YFSETQ. The CDR3 contains 12 residues. CDR3 region: CASRQASGELFF. The CDR3 DNA sequence: TGCGCCAGCAGACAGGCTTCGGGGGAGCTGTTTTTT.

This chain joins TRBV30 and TRBJ2-1; D perhaps matches TRBD1 (6 bases). The CDR3 has 12 residues. Trimming cost V 5 bases and J 4 bases, with 9 bases left between them. Germline lookup yields CDR1 GTSNPN and CDR2 SVGIG (reference sequence). CDR3 region: CAWGTSYNEQFF. The CDR3 bases are TGTGCCTGGGGGACATCTTACAATGAGCAGTTCTTC.

The CDR3 reads CASSYRGLSNQPQHF. The CDR3 DNA reads as TGTGCCAGCAGTTACAGGGGGCTTAGTAATCAGCCCCAGCATTTT. The rearrangement uses TRBV27 and TRBJ1-5; TRBD1 matches 9 bases. The CDR3 totals 15 residues. CDR1 and CDR2 from the germline V gene are MNHEY and SMNVEV (reference sequence). J lost 4 bases, V lost 4 bases, and 5 bases had no gene match.

The V call is TRBV6-5, the J call TRBJ2-1; TRBD1 is a possible D gene (6 bases). The V end was cut by 8 bases, the J end by 3 bases, with 8 bases between. CDR3 size: 12 residues. The germline CDR1 and CDR2 sequences are MNHEY and SVGAGI. The CDR3 sequence: CASRDNYNEQFF. The CDR3 DNA reads TGTGCCAGCCGGGACAACTACAATGAGCAGTTCTTC.

The chain combines TRBV28 with TRBJ2-7; 7 positions match TRBD2. The CDR3 contains 12 residues. Germline loops: CDR1 MDHEN, CDR2 SYDVKM. Trimming at V came to 3 bases and at J to 7 bases, leaving 3 bases not matched to a gene. The CDR3 is CASSFQGGEQYV. CDR3 coding DNA: TGTGCCAGCAGTTTCCAGGGAGGGGAGCAGTACGTC.

This chain connects TRBV30 to TRBJ2-6; tentative D call: TRBD2 (5 bases). V lost 0 bases, J lost 1 base, and 13 bases lay in between. CDR1 GTSNPN and CDR2 SVGIG come from the germline V gene (reference sequence). This CDR3 has 17 amino acids. The CDR3 region has the DNA TGTGCCTGGAGTGTACTCCGACTAAATTCTGGGGCCAACGTCCTGACTTTC. This sequence encodes CAWSVLRLNSGANVLTF.

The chain joins TRBV10-1 to TRBJ2-2, with 8 bases matching TRBD1. This CDR3 spans 13 amino acids. V shed 6 bases and J 6 bases; nucleotides not matched to a gene: 3. Germline V lookup: CDR1 WNHNN, CDR2 SYGVQD (reference sequence). The CDR3 here is CASRGQAAGELFF. The CDR3 DNA reads TGCGCCAGCAGGGGACAGGCGGCCGGGGAGCTGTTTTTT.

The chain has TRBV2 and TRBJ2-1; TRBD2 matches at 11 bases. Germline values: CDR1 SNHLY, CDR2 FYNNEI. J was trimmed by 8 bases and V by 2 bases; bases with no gene match: 2. The CDR3 has 14 amino acids. The CDR3 DNA is TGTGCCAGCAGTGAAATTAGCGGGGGGGATGAGCAGTTCTTC. As protein: CASSEISGGDEQFF.

The chain uses TRBV29-1 and TRBJ2-1; perhaps TRBD1 as D (5 bases). In germline, CDR1 is SQVTM, CDR2 ANQGSEA. This CDR3 contains 13 residues. The germline V and J ends were trimmed by 4 bases and 9 bases, with 16 bases remaining between them. The CDR3, as DNA: TGCAGCGTTGCAGGCAGGGCCCGAGGTGAGCAGTTCTTC. Protein sequence: CSVAGRARGEQFF.